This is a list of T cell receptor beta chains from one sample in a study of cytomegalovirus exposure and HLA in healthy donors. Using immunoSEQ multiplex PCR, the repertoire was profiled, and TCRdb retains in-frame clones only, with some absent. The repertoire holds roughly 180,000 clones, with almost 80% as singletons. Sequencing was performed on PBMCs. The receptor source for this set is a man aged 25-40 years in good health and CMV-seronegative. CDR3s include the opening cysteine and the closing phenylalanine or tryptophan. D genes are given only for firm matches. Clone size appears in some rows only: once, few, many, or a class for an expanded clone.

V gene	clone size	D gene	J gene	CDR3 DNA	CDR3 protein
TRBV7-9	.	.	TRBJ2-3	TGTGCCAGCAGCTTAGGTGGGGCTGCAGATACGCAGTATTTT	CASSLGGAADTQYF
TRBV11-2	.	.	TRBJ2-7	TGTGCCAGCGGTGTTCAGGACTCCTACGAGCAGTACTTC	CASGVQDSYEQYF
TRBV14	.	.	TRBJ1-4	TGTGCCAGCAGCCAAGAGGAGGCAGGATTTAATGAAAAACTGTTTTTT	CASSQEEAGFNEKLFF
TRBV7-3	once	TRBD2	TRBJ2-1	TGTGCCAGCAGCCCAGGCGGGGGACCTGCCAATGAGCAGTTCTTC	CASSPGGGPANEQFF
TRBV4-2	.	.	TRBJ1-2	TGTGCCAGCAGCCAAGTCCCCGGGGATAACTATGGCTACACCTTC	CASSQVPGDNYGYTF
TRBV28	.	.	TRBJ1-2	TGTGCCAGCAGTTTACCCCAGGAAAACTATGGCTACACCTTC	CASSLPQENYGYTF
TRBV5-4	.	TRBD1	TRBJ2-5	TGTGCCAGCAGCCCAGGGGCCGGGACAGGGGTTGGAGAGACCCAGTACTTC	CASSPGAGTGVGETQYF
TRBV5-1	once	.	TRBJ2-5	TGCGCCAGCAGCTTGGGGGCCAGACAAGAGACCCAGTACTTC	CASSLGARQETQYF
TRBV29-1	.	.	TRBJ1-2	TGCAGCGTTCGCGGTTGGGGGCCAAACTATGGCTACACCTTC	CSVRGWGPNYGYTF
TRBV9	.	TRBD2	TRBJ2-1	TGTGCCAGCAGCCCCCCGGGACTAGCGGGCAATGAGCAGTTCTTC	CASSPPGLAGNEQFF
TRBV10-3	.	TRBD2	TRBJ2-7	TGTGCCATCGCCCCACTAGCGGGGGGTTCCTCCTACGAGCAGTACTTC	CAIAPLAGGSSYEQYF
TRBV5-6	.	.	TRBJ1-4	TGTGCCAGCAGCCTCGTCGGGGTCGGTGAAAAACTGTTTTTT	CASSLVGVGEKLFF
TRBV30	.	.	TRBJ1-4	TGTGCCTGGGCCAGGGCTGCGGATGAAAAACTGTTTTTT	CAWARAADEKLFF
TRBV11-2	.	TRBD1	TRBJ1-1	TGTGCCAGCAGCGAACAGGGGATAAACACTGAAGCTTTCTTT	CASSEQGINTEAFF
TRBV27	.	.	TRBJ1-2	TGTGCCAGCAGTCCGCCCCCGGGTAATGGCTACACCTTC	CASSPPPGNGYTF
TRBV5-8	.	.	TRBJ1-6	TGTGCCAGCAGCCGGGGTCAGGCGGACCCCGGGAATTCACCCCTCCACTTT	CASSRGQADPGNSPLHF
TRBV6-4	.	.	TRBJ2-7	TGTGCCAGCAGCCGATCACAGGGACGGCCCTACGAGCAGTACTTC	CASSRSQGRPYEQYF
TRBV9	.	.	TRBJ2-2	TGTGCCAGCAGCGTAGGGGACATTTACATCGTGGAGCTGTTTTTT	CASSVGDIYIVELFF
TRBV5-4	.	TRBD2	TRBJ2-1	TGTGCCAGCGGGCTAGCGGGGGATATCTCCTACAATGAGCAGTTCTTC	CASGLAGDISYNEQFF
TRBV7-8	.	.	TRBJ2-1	TGTGCCAGCAGCTTGGAGCCCTCCAGGGAACTCGGGCAGTTCTTC	CASSLEPSRELGQFF
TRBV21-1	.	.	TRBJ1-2	TGTGCCAGCAGCAAGGCGGGACGGGGACAGAGGTATGGCTACACCTTC	CASSKAGRGQRYGYTF
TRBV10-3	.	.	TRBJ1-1	TGTGCCATCAAGAGGAACAGGGATGACACTGAAGCTTTCTTT	CAIKRNRDDTEAFF
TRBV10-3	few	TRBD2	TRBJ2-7	TGTGCCACCTTCGTGGGACTAGCGGACACCTACGAGCAGTACTTC	CATFVGLADTYEQYF
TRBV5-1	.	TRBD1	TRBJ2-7	TGCGCCAGCAGCACAACCGGGACAGTTGTCGGGGAGCAGTACTTC	CASSTTGTVVGEQYF
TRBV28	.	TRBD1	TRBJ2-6	TGTGCCAGCGGGCTACAGGGGTCCTCTGGGGCCAACGTCCTGACTTTC	CASGLQGSSGANVLTF
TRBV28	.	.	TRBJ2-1	TGTGCCAGCAGTTTAATTGGTGGGCTTGGTGAGCAGTTCTTC	CASSLIGGLGEQFF
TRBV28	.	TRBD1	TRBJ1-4	TGTGCCAGCAGTCCGACAGGGGCCGTGGATAATGAAAAACTGTTTTTT	CASSPTGAVDNEKLFF
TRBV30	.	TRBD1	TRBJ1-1	TGTGCCTTTTACAGGGGGCGGGAGTCCACTGAAGCTTTCTTT	CAFYRGRESTEAFF
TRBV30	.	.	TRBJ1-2	TGTGCCTGTTCCGCCAGGGTGTCAGGCTACACCTTC	CACSARVSGYTF
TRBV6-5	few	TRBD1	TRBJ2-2	TGTGCCAGCAGTTACTTTCTGGGACAGCTTACCGGGGAGCTGTTTTTT	CASSYFLGQLTGELFF
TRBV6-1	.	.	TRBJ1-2	TGTGCCAGCAGTGGGGGTAATGAGCGGGTAAAGACCTTC	CASSGGNERVKTF
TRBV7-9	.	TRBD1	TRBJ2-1	TGTGCCAGCAGCTCGGGACAGAGCTCCTACAATGAGCAGTTCTTC	CASSSGQSSYNEQFF
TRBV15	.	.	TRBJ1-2	TGTGCCACCAGCAGGGATTCTACTCCCCAGGTGGCTAACTATGGCTACACCTTC	CATSRDSTPQVANYGYTF
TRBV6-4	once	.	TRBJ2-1	TGTGCCAGCAGTGACCCTGCCCGGGGTAATGAGCAGTTCTTC	CASSDPARGNEQFF
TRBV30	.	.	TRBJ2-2	TGTGCCTGGGATGAGAGTAGCTCGAACACCGGGGAGCTGTTTTTT	CAWDESSSNTGELFF
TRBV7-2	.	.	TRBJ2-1	TGTGCCAGCAGCTTACGGGAGAGCTCCTACAATGAGCAGTTCTTC	CASSLRESSYNEQFF
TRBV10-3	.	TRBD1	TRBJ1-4	TGTGCCATCAGCGACGGGACAGCAACTAATGAAAAACTGTTTTTT	CAISDGTATNEKLFF
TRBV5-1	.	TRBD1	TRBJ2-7	TGCGCCAGCAGCTTACAAGGGACAGGGGGCGCAGACGAGCAGTACTTC	CASSLQGTGGADEQYF
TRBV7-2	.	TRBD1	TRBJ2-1	TGTGCCAGCAGCTATCCCACAGGGGGTGGTAGGGATGAGCAGTTCTTC	CASSYPTGGGRDEQFF
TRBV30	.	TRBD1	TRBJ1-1	TGTGCCTGGAGCCTCAGGGGGGCGAACACTGAAGCTTTCTTT	CAWSLRGANTEAFF
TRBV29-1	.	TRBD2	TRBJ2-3	TGCAGCGTTGGTCGGAGGGGAACTAGCGGCGCAGATACGCAGTATTTT	CSVGRRGTSGADTQYF
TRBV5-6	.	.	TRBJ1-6	TGTGCCAGCAGCTTGACTTACTCCTATAATTCACCCCTCCACTTT	CASSLTYSYNSPLHF
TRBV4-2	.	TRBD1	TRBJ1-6	TGTGCCAGCAGCCGGGACAGAAATAATTCACCCCTCCACTTT	CASSRDRNNSPLHF
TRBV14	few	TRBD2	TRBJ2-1	TGTGCCAGCAGTCCTCTAGCGGGTCCCCACAATGAGCAGTTCTTC	CASSPLAGPHNEQFF
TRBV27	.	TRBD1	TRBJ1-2	TGTGCCAGCATGCAACAGGGGACTAACTATGGCTACACCTTC	CASMQQGTNYGYTF
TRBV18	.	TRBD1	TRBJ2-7	TGTGCCAGCTCACCAAGGACAGGGAGTTACGAGCAGTACTTC	CASSPRTGSYEQYF
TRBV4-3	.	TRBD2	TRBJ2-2	TGCGCCAGCAGCCATCCTCCTAGCGGCGCGAACACCGGGGAGCTGTTTTTT	CASSHPPSGANTGELFF
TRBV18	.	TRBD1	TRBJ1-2	TGTGCCAGCTCATCAGACAGGGGCAACTATGGCTACACCTTC	CASSSDRGNYGYTF
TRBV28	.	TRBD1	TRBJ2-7	TGTGCCATCCAAACCCCGGGACAGGACTCCTACGAGCAGTACTTC	CAIQTPGQDSYEQYF
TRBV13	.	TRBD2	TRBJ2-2	TGTGCCAGCAGCGAATCACTAGCGGGGACCGGGGAGCTGTTTTTT	CASSESLAGTGELFF
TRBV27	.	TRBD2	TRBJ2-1	TGTGCCAGCAGTTTAAAGCGGGGATACAATGAGCAGTTCTTC	CASSLKRGYNEQFF
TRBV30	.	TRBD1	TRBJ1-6	TGTGCCTGGACCCGGGACAGTAATAATTCACCCCTCCACTTT	CAWTRDSNNSPLHF
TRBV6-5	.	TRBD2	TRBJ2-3	TGTGCCAGCAGTTCCGGGACTAGCGGAAGAGATACGCAGTATTTT	CASSSGTSGRDTQYF
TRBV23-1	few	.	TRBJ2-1	TGCGCCAGCAGTCAAGATAGCCCATACAATGAGCAGTTCTTC	CASSQDSPYNEQFF
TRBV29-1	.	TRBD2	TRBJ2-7	TGCAGCGTTGACGCACTAGCGGGAGGCTCCTACGAGCAGTACTTC	CSVDALAGGSYEQYF
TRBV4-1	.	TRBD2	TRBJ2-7	TGCGCCAGCAGCCAAACACTAGCGGGAGGGTCCTACGAGCAGTACTTC	CASSQTLAGGSYEQYF
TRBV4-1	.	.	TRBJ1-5	TGCGCCAGCAGTCTCAATTGGGCTCAGCCCCAGCATTTT	CASSLNWAQPQHF
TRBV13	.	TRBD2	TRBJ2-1	TGTGCCAGCAGCTCCTCTAGCGGGAGTGCCTACAATGAGCAGTTCTTC	CASSSSSGSAYNEQFF
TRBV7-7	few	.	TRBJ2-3	TGTGCTAGCAGCCCGGCGGGGGCGGACACAGATACGCAGTATTTT	CASSPAGADTDTQYF